This section outlines one TCR beta chain sequence together with its context. The data derive from a study of blood T cell repertoires in COVID-19. About the research overall: From T cells, B-cell-depleted T cells, or PBMCs came the material, which was cDNA or gDNA.

As originally analysed: Nucleated cell counts were estimated from reference gene primer amplification. Generated by immunoSEQ multiplex PCR, the TCRdb table keeps only in-frame clones and is missing some. Clonal size and the V and J genes are those of that table, whereas D and trimming came from the DNA. Altogether 100,000 to 150,000 clones are present, roughly 84% being singletons, with the ten largest covering roughly 1.2%. The CDR3 totals 14 residues. The germline V gene encodes CDR1 SEHNR and CDR2 FQNEAQ (reference sequence). V was clipped by 4 bases and J by 2 bases, with 11 bases between them. This chain joins TRBV7-9 and TRBJ1-1, with D maybe TRBD1 (5 bases). The clonotype comes from a woman of 80 years or more with acute or convalescent COVID-19. The material sequenced was peripheral blood. This chain's CDR3 is CASSSFGANTEAFF. Written as DNA, the CDR3 is TGTGCCAGCAGCTCCTTTGGGGCAAACACTGAAGCTTTCTTT.